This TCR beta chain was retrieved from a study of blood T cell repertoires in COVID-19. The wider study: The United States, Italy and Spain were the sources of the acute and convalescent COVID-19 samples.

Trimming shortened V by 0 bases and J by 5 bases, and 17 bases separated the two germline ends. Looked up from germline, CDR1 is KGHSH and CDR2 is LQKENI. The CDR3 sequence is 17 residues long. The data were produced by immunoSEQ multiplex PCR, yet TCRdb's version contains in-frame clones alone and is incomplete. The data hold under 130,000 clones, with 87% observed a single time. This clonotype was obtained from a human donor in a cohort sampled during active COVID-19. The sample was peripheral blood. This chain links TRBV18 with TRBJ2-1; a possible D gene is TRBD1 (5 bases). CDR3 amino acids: CASSPPAQGGVHNEQFF. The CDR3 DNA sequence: TGTGCCAGCTCACCACCAGCCCAGGGCGGCGTACACAATGAGCAGTTCTTC.